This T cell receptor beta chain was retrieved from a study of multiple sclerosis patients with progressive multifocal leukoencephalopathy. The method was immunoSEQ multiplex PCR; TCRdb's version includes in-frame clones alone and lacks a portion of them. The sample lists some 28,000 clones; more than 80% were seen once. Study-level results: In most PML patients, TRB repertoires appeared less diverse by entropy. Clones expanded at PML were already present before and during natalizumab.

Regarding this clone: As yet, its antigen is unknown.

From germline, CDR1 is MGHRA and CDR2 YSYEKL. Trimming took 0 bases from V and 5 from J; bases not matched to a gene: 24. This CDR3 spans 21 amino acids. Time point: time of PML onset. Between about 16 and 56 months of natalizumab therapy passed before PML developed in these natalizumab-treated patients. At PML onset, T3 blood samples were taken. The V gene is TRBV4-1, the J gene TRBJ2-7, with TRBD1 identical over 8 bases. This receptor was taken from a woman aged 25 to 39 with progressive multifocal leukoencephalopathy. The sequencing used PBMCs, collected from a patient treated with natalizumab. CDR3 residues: CASSQDLLRSRGRTGNHEQYF. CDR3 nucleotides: TGCGCCAGCAGCCAAGATTTGTTGCGGTCCCGGGGGAGGACAGGGAACCACGAGCAGTACTTC.